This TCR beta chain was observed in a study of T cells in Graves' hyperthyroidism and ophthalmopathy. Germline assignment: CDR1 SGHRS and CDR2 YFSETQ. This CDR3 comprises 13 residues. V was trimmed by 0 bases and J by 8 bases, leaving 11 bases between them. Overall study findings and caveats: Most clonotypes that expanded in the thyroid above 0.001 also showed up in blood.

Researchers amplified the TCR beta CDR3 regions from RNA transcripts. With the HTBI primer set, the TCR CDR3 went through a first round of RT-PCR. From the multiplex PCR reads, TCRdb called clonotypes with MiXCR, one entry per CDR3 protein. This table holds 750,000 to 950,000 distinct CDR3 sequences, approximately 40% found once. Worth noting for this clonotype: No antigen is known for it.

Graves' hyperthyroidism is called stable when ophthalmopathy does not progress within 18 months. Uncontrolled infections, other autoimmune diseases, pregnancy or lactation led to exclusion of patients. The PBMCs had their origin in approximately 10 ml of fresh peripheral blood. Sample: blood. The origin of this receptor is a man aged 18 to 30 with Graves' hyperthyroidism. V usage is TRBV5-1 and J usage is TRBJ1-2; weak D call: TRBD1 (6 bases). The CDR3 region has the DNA TGCGCCAGCAGCTTGGAAGGTACAGGGGGCTACACCTTC. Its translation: CASSLEGTGGYTF.